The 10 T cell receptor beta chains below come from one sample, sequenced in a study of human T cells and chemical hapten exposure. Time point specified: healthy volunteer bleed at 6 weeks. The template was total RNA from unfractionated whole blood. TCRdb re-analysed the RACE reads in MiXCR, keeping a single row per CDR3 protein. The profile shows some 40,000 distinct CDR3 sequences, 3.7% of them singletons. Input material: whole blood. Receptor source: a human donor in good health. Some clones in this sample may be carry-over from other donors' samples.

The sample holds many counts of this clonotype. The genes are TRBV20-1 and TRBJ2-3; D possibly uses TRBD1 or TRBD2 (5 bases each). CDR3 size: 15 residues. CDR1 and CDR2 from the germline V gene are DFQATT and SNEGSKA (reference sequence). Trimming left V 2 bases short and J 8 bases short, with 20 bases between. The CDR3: CSARRGVGSAGTQYF. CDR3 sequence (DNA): TGCAGTGCTAGAAGAGGGGTTGGCTCCGCGGGTACGCAGTATTTT.

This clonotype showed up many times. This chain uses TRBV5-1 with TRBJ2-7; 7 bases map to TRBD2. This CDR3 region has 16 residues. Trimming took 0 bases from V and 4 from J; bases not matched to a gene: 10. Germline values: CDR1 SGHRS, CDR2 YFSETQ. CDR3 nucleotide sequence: TGCGCCAGCAGCTTGGAGGGAGGGCCGGGGGTTTACGAGCAGTACTTC. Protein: CASSLEGGPGVYEQYF.

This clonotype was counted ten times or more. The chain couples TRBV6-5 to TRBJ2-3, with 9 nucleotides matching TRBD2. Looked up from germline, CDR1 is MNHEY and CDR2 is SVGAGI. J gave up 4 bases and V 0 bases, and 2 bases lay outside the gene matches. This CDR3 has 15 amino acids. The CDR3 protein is CASSYSSGSPDTQYF. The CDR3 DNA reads TGTGCCAGCAGTTACTCTAGCGGGAGCCCAGATACGCAGTATTTT.

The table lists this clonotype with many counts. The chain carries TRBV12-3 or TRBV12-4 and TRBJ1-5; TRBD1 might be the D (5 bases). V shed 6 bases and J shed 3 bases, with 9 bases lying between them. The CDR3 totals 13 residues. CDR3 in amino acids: CASSRTNNQPQHF. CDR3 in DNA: TGTGCCAGCAGCCGGACAAACAATCAGCCCCAGCATTTT.

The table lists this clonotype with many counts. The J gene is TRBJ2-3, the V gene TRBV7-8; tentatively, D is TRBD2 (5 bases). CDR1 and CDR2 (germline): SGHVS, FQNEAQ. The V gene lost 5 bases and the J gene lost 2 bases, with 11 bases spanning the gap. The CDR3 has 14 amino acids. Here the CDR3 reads CASSPRGNTDTQYF. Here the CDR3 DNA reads TGTGCCAGCAGCCCACGGGGAAACACAGATACGCAGTATTTT. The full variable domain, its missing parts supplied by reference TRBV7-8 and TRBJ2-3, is GAGVSQSPRYKVAKRGQDVALRCDPISGHVSLFWYQQALGQGPEFLTYFQNEAQLDKSGLPSDRFFAERPEGSVSTLKIQRTQQEDSAVYLCASSPRGNTDTQYFGPGTRLTVL.

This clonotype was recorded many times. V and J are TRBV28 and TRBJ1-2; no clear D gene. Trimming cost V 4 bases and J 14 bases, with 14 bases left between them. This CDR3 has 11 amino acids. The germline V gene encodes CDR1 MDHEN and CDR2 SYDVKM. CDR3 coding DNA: TGTGCCAGCAGTTCTCCGCGGAGCGCAACCTTC. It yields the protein CASSSPRSATF.

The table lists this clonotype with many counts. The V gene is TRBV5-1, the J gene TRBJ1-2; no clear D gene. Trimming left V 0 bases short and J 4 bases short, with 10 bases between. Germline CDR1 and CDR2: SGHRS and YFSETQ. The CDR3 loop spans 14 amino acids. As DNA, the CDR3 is TGCGCCAGCAGCTTGGCACAGCCTTCCTATGGCTACACCTTC. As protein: CASSLAQPSYGYTF.

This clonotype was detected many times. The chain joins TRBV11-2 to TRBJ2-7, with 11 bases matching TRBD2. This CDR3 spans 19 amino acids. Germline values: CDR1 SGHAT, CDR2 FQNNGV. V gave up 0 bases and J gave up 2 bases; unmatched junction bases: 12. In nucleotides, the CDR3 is TGTGCCAGCAGCTTAGATCTCCGCGCTAGCGGGAGGTCCACCTACGAGCAGTACTTC. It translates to CASSLDLRASGRSTYEQYF.

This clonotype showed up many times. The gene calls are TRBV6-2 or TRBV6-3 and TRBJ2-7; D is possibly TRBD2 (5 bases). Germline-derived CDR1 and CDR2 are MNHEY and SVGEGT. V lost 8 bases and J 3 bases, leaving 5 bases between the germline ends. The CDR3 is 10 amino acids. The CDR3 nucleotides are TGTGCCAGCGGGAGCTACGAGCAGTACTTC. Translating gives CASGSYEQYF.

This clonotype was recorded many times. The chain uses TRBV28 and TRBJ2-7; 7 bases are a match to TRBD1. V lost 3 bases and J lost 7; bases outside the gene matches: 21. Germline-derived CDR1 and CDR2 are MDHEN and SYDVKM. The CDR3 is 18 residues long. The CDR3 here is CASSFFEPADRESREQYF. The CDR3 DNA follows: TGTGCCAGCAGTTTTTTTGAGCCCGCCGACAGGGAATCTAGAGAGCAGTACTTC.